The following is a TCR beta chain sequence with its context. What it recognizes is unknown. The data originate from a study of cytomegalovirus exposure and HLA in healthy donors. Both 60 Vbeta primers and 13 Jbeta primers went into the PCR. Produced via immunoSEQ multiplex PCR; TCRdb's table is partial and in-frame only. Its table lists about 140,000 clones. From germline, CDR1 is MNHNS and CDR2 SASEGT. Trimming at V came to 4 bases and at J to 7 bases, leaving 4 bases not matched to a gene. The length of the CDR3 is 15 residues. Study-wide results and limits: A few CMV-associated chains were confirmed in vitro to be specific for CMV antigens. With later analysis, a missense DCLRE1C variant became linked to TCR beta V- and J-gene trimming. The classifier was said to identify cytomegalovirus status with high specificity and sensitivity.

This TCR was sampled from a woman aged 18-29 years in good health and CMV-seronegative. The J gene is TRBJ2-1, the V gene TRBV6-1; 13 nucleotides agree with TRBD2. The sequenced sample consisted of PBMCs. The CDR3 loop is CASSGGTSGANEQFF. CDR3 bases: TGTGCCAGCAGTGGGGGGACTAGCGGGGCAAATGAGCAGTTCTTC.